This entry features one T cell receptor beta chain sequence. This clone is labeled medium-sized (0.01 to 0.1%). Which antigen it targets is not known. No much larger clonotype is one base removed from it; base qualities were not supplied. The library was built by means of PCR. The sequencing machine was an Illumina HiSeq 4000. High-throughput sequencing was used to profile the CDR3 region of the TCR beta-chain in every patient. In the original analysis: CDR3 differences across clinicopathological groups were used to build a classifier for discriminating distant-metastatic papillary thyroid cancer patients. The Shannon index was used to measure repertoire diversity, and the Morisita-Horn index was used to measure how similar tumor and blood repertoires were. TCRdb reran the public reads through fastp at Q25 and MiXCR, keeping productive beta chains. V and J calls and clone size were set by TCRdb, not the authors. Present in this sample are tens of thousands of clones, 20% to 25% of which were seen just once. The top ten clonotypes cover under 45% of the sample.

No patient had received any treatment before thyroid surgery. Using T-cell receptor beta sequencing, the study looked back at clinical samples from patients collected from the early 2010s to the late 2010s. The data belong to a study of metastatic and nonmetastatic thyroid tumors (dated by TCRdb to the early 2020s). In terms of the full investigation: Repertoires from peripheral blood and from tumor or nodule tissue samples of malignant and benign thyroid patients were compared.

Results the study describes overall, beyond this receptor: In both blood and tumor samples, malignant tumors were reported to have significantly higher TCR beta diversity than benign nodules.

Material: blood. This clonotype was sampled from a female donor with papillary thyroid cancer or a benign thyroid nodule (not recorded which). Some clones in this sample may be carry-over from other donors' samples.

CDR3 reads: CASSWDRTSYEQYF. The DNA sequence is given as TGCGCCAGCAGTTGGGACAGGACCTCCTACGAGCAGTACTTC. This receptor chain uses TRBV10-2 and TRBJ2-7, with 8 bases matching TRBD1. Compared with germline, V lacks 5 bases and J lacks 0 bases; bases without a gene match: 3. From its cysteine to its phenylalanine, the CDR3 spans 14 amino acids. Only CDR3 DNA is held: 42 bases, read in frame from base 1. CDR1 is given as WSHSY and CDR2 as SAAADI, both from the germline V gene.